This T cell receptor beta chain was sequenced for a study of vaccination effects on CD4 cells after COVID-19. For the study at large: Post-vaccine specimens were collected at a median of 72 days following the second dose.

Details on this clone: Its antigen remains unknown.

After removal of 3 bases from V and 0 bases from J, the junction contained 8 bases not matched to a gene. Germline V lookup: CDR1 SGDLS, CDR2 YYNGEE. The CDR3 has 17 amino acids. Antigen-specific CD4+ T cell clonotypes were called by their expansion after viral peptide-pool culture in ViraFEST. Upon completion of about eleven days in culture, CD4+ T cells were isolated. The person acquired a PCR-confirmed SARS-CoV-2 infection between March and December 2020. Vaccine administered to participants consisted of two doses of either BNT162b2 or mRNA-1273. Every well housed 2.1 million or so PBMC, which grew in culture alongside roughly 10 IU/ml IL-2 and 8.5 to 10 ug/ml peptides. Findings of the study overall: Most post-vaccine spike-reactive clones in convalescents were new, not infection-derived.

The data were produced by immunoSEQ multiplex PCR, yet TCRdb's version contains in-frame clones alone and is incomplete. The sample records about 14,000 clones, 80% being singletons. The starting material was CD4+ T cells from PBMCs cultured with SARS-CoV-2 spike peptides, obtained after COVID-19 vaccination. The sequence was collected from a human donor who had a prior SARS-CoV-2 infection. This chain links TRBV9 with TRBJ2-2; TRBD2 matches 7 bases. Here the CDR3 DNA reads TGTGCCAGCAGCGGAGTAGCGGGCCGCGCGAACACCGGGGAGCTGTTTTTT. It codes for CASSGVAGRANTGELFF.